One sample yielded the 22 T cell receptor beta chains listed below, sequenced in a study of cytomegalovirus exposure and HLA in healthy donors. Produced via immunoSEQ multiplex PCR; TCRdb's table is partial and in-frame only. The repertoire includes about 280,000 clones, 85% to 90% of them detected once, and roughly 0.93% sits in the top ten. The sequencing sample was made of PBMCs. The source of these receptors is a woman younger than 35 in good health and CMV-seronegative.

The chain couples TRBV7-2 to TRBJ2-3, with 10 bases aligning to TRBD1. The CDR3 totals 16 residues. Germline V CDR1 and CDR2: SGHTA, FQGNSA. V gave up 1 base and J gave up 7 bases; unmatched junction bases: 8. Here the CDR3 DNA reads TGTGCCAGCAGCTTAGGTCCGGGACAGGGGCGATATACGCAGTATTTT. Translation: CASSLGPGQGRYTQYF.

The V and J genes are TRBV27 and TRBJ2-1; TRBD1 agrees at 11 bases. Germline values: CDR1 MNHEY, CDR2 SMNVEV (reference sequence). The CDR3 runs to 14 residues. The trim removed 5 bases at V and 8 bases at J, leaving 5 bases unmatched. CDR3 region: CASSQRDRGDEQFF. DNA of the CDR3: TGTGCCAGCAGTCAAAGGGACAGGGGGGATGAGCAGTTCTTC.

Points on this clone: The sample has other DNA sequences that encode this CDR3 too. This chain links TRBV27 with TRBJ2-7; 9 bases map to TRBD2. The germline V gene has CDR1 MNHEY and CDR2 SMNVEV (reference sequence). There are 15 residues in the CDR3. V shed 2 bases and J 1 base; nucleotides not matched to a gene: 3. The CDR3: CASSLSLAGSYEQYF. Here the CDR3 DNA reads TGTGCCAGCAGTTTAAGTCTAGCGGGATCCTACGAGCAGTACTTC.

This clone has only one observation. The V call is TRBV4-3, the J call TRBJ2-1; 7 nucleotides match TRBD1. V lost 0 bases and J lost 4; bases outside the gene matches: 6. Germline loops: CDR1 LGHNA, CDR2 YSLEER. The CDR3 length is 16 residues. CDR3 bases: TGCGCCAGCAGCCAAGAGGGATCGGGACAGTACAATGAGCAGTTCTTC. Its translation is CASSQEGSGQYNEQFF.

This sequence joins TRBV5-1 and TRBJ1-4; 7 nucleotides agree with TRBD1. Looked up from germline, CDR1 is SGHRS and CDR2 is YFSETQ. Trimming removed 6 bases from V and 8 bases from J; junction bases left unmatched: 10. This CDR3 comprises 14 residues. CDR3 sequence (DNA): TGCGCCAGCACCCTCACAGGGGTTGGAGAAAAACTGTTTTTT. Translated: CASTLTGVGEKLFF.

The chain links TRBV5-6 to TRBJ2-1; D possibly corresponds to TRBD2 (6 bases). Per the germline V gene, CDR1 is SGHDT and CDR2 is YYEEEE. The CDR3 covers 16 residues. V dropped 0 bases and J dropped 3 bases, with 13 bases sitting between them. The CDR3 reads CASSLAGTYLYNEQFF. CDR3 sequence (DNA): TGTGCCAGCAGCTTGGCAGGGACTTACCTCTACAATGAGCAGTTCTTC.

This chain connects TRBV6-5 to TRBJ1-2, with 9 bases lining up with TRBD1. The CDR3 has 14 residues. Unmatched junction bases numbered 3, after V lost 4 bases and J lost 3 bases. Germline CDR1 is MNHEY and CDR2 is SVGAGI. Here the CDR3 reads CASSSRTGDYGYTF. The CDR3 DNA follows: TGTGCCAGCAGTTCCCGGACAGGGGACTATGGCTACACCTTC.

This clone was seen only once. This chain uses TRBV14 with TRBJ1-2; 7 bases map to TRBD1. The CDR3 is 15 amino acids. The germline gives CDR1 SGHDN, CDR2 FVKESK. V lost 2 bases to trimming and J lost 5 bases; unmatched junction nucleotides: 8. CDR3 region: CASSQLGGAGYGYTF. DNA for the CDR3: TGTGCCAGCAGCCAACTAGGGGGCGCGGGGTATGGCTACACCTTC. The whole variable domain, remainder taken from reference TRBV14 and TRBJ1-2, is EAGVTQFPSHSVIEKGQTVTLRCDPISGHDNLYWYRRVMGKEIKFLLHFVKESKQDESGMPNNRFLAERTGGTYSTLKVQPAELEDSGVYFCASSQLGGAGYGYTFGSGTRLTVV.

The chain couples TRBV28 to TRBJ2-3, with 10 bases fitting TRBD2. Unmatched junction bases numbered 9, after V lost 2 bases and J lost 4 bases. The CDR3 loop spans 17 amino acids. From germline, CDR1 is MDHEN and CDR2 SYDVKM. As DNA, the CDR3 is TGTGCCAGCAGTTTAGGGAGAGCGGGAGGGCCCGCAGATACGCAGTATTTT. As protein: CASSLGRAGGPADTQYF.

This chain uses TRBV7-9 with TRBJ2-6, with 7 nucleotides matching TRBD1. The CDR3 sequence is 19 residues long. Trimming took 7 bases from V and 0 from J; bases not matched to a gene: 15. Germline V gene sequence: CDR1 SEHNR, CDR2 FQNEAQ (reference sequence). CDR3: CASTSLSLTGISGANVLTF. CDR3 DNA sequence: TGTGCCAGCACCTCGTTATCCTTGACAGGGATCTCTGGGGCCAACGTCCTGACTTTC.

The chain combines TRBV5-1 with TRBJ1-6; 8 bases are a match to TRBD1. CDR1 SGHRS and CDR2 YFSETQ come from the germline V gene. The CDR3 covers 16 residues. Trimming at V came to 0 bases and at J to 7 bases, leaving 6 bases not matched to a gene. CDR3 residues: CASSLVVSGGNSPLHF. As DNA, the CDR3 is TGCGCCAGCAGCTTGGTAGTTTCAGGGGGCAATTCACCCCTCCACTTT.

The rearrangement joins TRBV30 to TRBJ1-3; no definite D call. The CDR3 covers 13 residues. Per the germline V gene, CDR1 is GTSNPN and CDR2 is SVGIG (reference sequence). V lost 1 base, J lost 3 bases, and 7 bases lay in between. CDR3: CAWSGGVGNTIYF. Here the CDR3 DNA reads TGTGCCTGGAGTGGAGGAGTTGGAAACACCATATATTTT.

This clone was seen a single time. The chain couples TRBV18 to TRBJ1-6, with D possibly matching TRBD1 (5 bases). The V end was cut by 4 bases, the J end by 10 bases, with 11 bases between. The V gene's germline CDR1 is KGHSH and CDR2 LQKENI. The CDR3 covers 13 residues. The CDR3 protein is CASSRQGNSPLHF. CDR3 in DNA: TGTGCCAGCTCACGGCAGGGTAACTCACCCCTCCACTTT.

The J gene is TRBJ1-2, the V gene TRBV15; possibly TRBD1 for D (5 bases). The germline V gene has CDR1 LNHNV and CDR2 YYDKDF (reference sequence). The V gene lost 0 bases and the J gene lost 6 bases, with 23 bases spanning the gap. The CDR3 is 18 amino acids. The CDR3 sequence is CATSRDSGRVVVLDGYTF. The CDR3 bases are TGTGCCACCAGCAGAGATAGCGGCAGGGTGGTTGTATTAGATGGCTACACCTTC.

The chain recombines TRBV10-3 with TRBJ2-5, with TRBD2 matching over 12 bases. Looked up from germline, CDR1 is ENHRY and CDR2 is SYGVKD. V shed 4 bases and J 5 bases; nucleotides not matched to a gene: 5. CDR3 length equals 15 residues. The CDR3 nucleotides are TGTGCCATCAGTGTAACTAGCGGGAGGCGGGAGACCCAGTACTTC. Amino acids: CAISVTSGRRETQYF.

V is TRBV19 and J is TRBJ2-1, with a possible D match to TRBD2 (6 bases). Germline-derived CDR1 and CDR2 are LNHDA and SQIVND (reference sequence). This CDR3 comprises 15 residues. With 4 bases removed from V and 4 bases from J, the gap between germline ends came to 14 bases. The CDR3 DNA reads TGTGCCAGTAGTACGGGGAGGAGGCAATACAATGAGCAGTTCTTC. Residues: CASSTGRRQYNEQFF.

This sequence joins TRBV5-6 and TRBJ2-5, with 9 bases aligning to TRBD1. Trimming cost V 4 bases and J 3 bases; bases outside gene matches: 7. The CDR3 spans 15 residues. Germline-derived CDR1 and CDR2 are SGHDT and YYEEEE. CDR3 sequence: CASSVTGTGKETQYF. In DNA, the CDR3 is TGTGCCAGCAGCGTTACCGGGACAGGGAAAGAGACCCAGTACTTC.

This chain uses TRBV7-2 with TRBJ2-3, with 7 bases identical to TRBD2. The CDR3 length is 16 residues. V lost 4 bases and J lost 7; bases outside the gene matches: 14. The germline CDR1 and CDR2 sequences are SGHTA and FQGNSA. CDR3 nucleotides: TGTGCCAGCAGCTACGGTGCAGCGGGATCCTTGAATACGCAGTATTTT. Protein: CASSYGAAGSLNTQYF. Full variable domain (missing parts from reference TRBV7-2 and TRBJ2-3): GAGVSQSPSNKVTEKGKDVELRCDPISGHTALYWYRQSLGQGLEFLIYFQGNSAPDKSGLPSDRFSAERTGGSVSTLTIQRTQQEDSAVYLCASSYGAAGSLNTQYFGPGTRLTVL.

This chain joins TRBV7-2 and TRBJ2-7; no clear D. V was clipped by 5 bases and J by 0 bases, with 11 bases between them. From germline, CDR1 is SGHTA and CDR2 FQGNSA. This CDR3 region has 14 residues. The CDR3 bases are TGTGCCAGCAGCCTTACGCGGAACTCCTACGAGCAGTACTTC. It codes for CASSLTRNSYEQYF.

This clone turned up a few times. This sequence joins TRBV10-1 and TRBJ1-5, with a weak D call TRBD1 (5 bases). Germline lookup yields CDR1 WNHNN and CDR2 SYGVQD (reference sequence). Trimming pared 6 bases from V and 6 bases from J, leaving 9 bases between. The CDR3 runs 12 residues. The chain's CDR3 is CASSTGGQPQHF. As DNA, the CDR3 is TGCGCCAGCAGCACGGGGGGTCAGCCCCAGCATTTT.

In this sample, this clone turned up many times. V is TRBV6-4 and J is TRBJ2-1, with TRBD2 matching 9 bases. Germline V gene sequence: CDR1 MRHNA, CDR2 SNTAGT. This CDR3 region has 16 residues. Unmatched junction bases numbered 2, after V lost 2 bases and J lost 0 bases. The CDR3, as DNA: TGTGCCAGCAGTGACCTTAGCGGGAGCTCCTACAATGAGCAGTTCTTC. Its translation: CASSDLSGSSYNEQFF.

The chain joins TRBV28 to TRBJ2-2; tentative D call: TRBD2 (6 bases). Trimming took off 6 bases at V and 2 bases at J, with 16 bases between the two ends. This CDR3 has 16 residues. CDR1 is MDHEN and CDR2 is SYDVKM in the germline V gene. CDR3 in DNA: TGTGCCAGCAGACACCCCCGGGACTCTAACACCGGGGAGCTGTTTTTT. Translation gives CASRHPRDSNTGELFF.